Listed below are T cell receptor beta chains from one sample, sequenced in a study of beta chain features in type 1 diabetes. Sequenced by immunoSEQ multiplex PCR; TCRdb stores in-frame clones only, minus some. The sample shows about 150,000 clones, about 9.3% of them seen only once. The sequenced material came from central memory CD4+ T cells from blood. These receptors all stem from a man aged 30 to 45 with type 1 diabetes. CDR3s include the opening cysteine and the closing phenylalanine or tryptophan. A D gene is named only where the DNA matches it firmly. Size tells how often a clone was seen (once, few, many) or the class of an expanded clone, and some rows leave it out.

D: -
J: TRBJ1-3
size: few
V: TRBV7-3
CDR3: CASSPIGGISGNTIYF
DNA: TGTGCCAGCAGTCCGATCGGGGGGATATCTGGAAACACCATATATTTT

D: TRBD1
J: TRBJ2-1
size: few
V: TRBV6-5
CDR3: CASSKRDRVEDEQFF
DNA: TGTGCCAGCAGTAAGAGGGACAGGGTGGAGGATGAGCAGTTCTTC

D: -
J: TRBJ1-2
size: few
V: TRBV28
CDR3: CASSAPRDTTYGYTF
DNA: TGTGCCAGCAGTGCACCCAGGGACACCACCTATGGCTACACCTTC

D: TRBD2
J: TRBJ2-1
size: few
V: TRBV7-7
CDR3: CASSGLAGSGEQFF
DNA: TGTGCCAGCTCGGGACTAGCGGGATCGGGAGAGCAGTTCTTC

D: -
J: TRBJ2-7
size: -
V: TRBV28
CDR3: CASSLRVVEQYF
DNA: TGTGCCAGCAGTTTAAGAGTAGTCGAGCAGTACTTC

D: TRBD1
J: TRBJ2-1
size: few
V: TRBV6-1
CDR3: CASSEVGGTGYEQFF
DNA: TGTGCCAGCAGTGAAGTAGGAGGGACAGGGTATGAGCAGTTCTTC

D: -
J: TRBJ2-7
size: -
V: TRBV29-1
CDR3: CSVGGGGGYEQYF
DNA: TGCAGCGTTGGGGGAGGGGGGGGATACGAGCAGTACTTC

D: TRBD2
J: TRBJ2-5
size: few
V: TRBV19
CDR3: CASSIPGLAGGETQYF
DNA: TGTGCCAGTAGTATCCCGGGACTAGCGGGAGGAGAGACCCAGTACTTC

D: -
J: TRBJ2-1
size: -
V: TRBV5-8
CDR3: CASAPFPNYNEQFF
DNA: TGTGCCAGCGCCCCCTTCCCTAACTACAATGAGCAGTTCTTC

D: TRBD1
J: TRBJ2-6
size: -
V: TRBV18
CDR3: CASPGYTGGSGANVLTF
DNA: TGTGCCAGCCCCGGATACACAGGGGGCTCTGGGGCCAACGTCCTGACTTTC

D: TRBD2
J: TRBJ2-4
size: few
V: TRBV11-1
CDR3: CASSFPAGGGIQYF
DNA: TGTGCCAGCAGCTTTCCAGCGGGAGGGGGCATTCAGTACTTC

D: -
J: TRBJ1-2
size: -
V: TRBV18
CDR3: CASSPTAANYGYTF
DNA: TGTGCCAGCTCACCAACGGCGGCTAACTATGGCTACACCTTC

D: -
J: TRBJ1-2
size: few
V: TRBV9
CDR3: CASSVSTFYGYTF
DNA: TGTGCCAGCAGCGTGAGCACCTTCTATGGCTACACCTTC

D: TRBD2
J: TRBJ2-5
size: many
V: TRBV4-2
CDR3: CASSQGLADKETQYF
DNA: TGTGCCAGCAGCCAGGGACTAGCGGACAAAGAGACCCAGTACTTC

D: -
J: TRBJ1-2
size: -
V: TRBV28
CDR3: CASSGLQGNYGYTF
DNA: TGTGCCAGCAGTGGTTTACAGGGCAACTATGGCTACACCTTC

D: -
J: TRBJ2-7
size: -
V: TRBV6-5
CDR3: CASSSGLAGEQYF
DNA: TGTGCCAGCAGTTCAGGCCTAGCCGGCGAGCAGTACTTC

D: TRBD1
J: TRBJ2-1
size: -
V: TRBV5-4
CDR3: CASSARDRLNEQFF
DNA: TGTGCCAGCAGCGCCCGGGACAGACTCAATGAGCAGTTCTTC

D: -
J: TRBJ2-5
size: few
V: TRBV18
CDR3: CASSPAVLETQYF
DNA: TGTGCCAGCTCACCGGCAGTCTTGGAGACCCAGTACTTC

D: -
J: TRBJ2-2
size: few
V: TRBV11-2
CDR3: CASSLKGTGELFF
DNA: TGTGCCAGCAGCTTAAAGGGGACCGGGGAGCTGTTTTTT

D: TRBD1
J: TRBJ1-1
size: -
V: TRBV29-1
CDR3: CSVEGQGYTEAFF
DNA: TGCAGCGTTGAGGGACAGGGGTACACTGAAGCTTTCTTT

D: -
J: TRBJ2-5
size: few
V: TRBV7-3
CDR3: CASSLGLGRETQYF
DNA: TGTGCCAGCAGCTTAGGTCTTGGGAGGGAGACCCAGTACTTC

D: -
J: TRBJ1-1
size: -
V: TRBV7-2
CDR3: CASSFSDGSTEAFF
DNA: TGTGCCAGCAGCTTCAGCGATGGAAGCACTGAAGCTTTCTTT

D: TRBD1
J: TRBJ1-1
size: -
V: TRBV7-8
CDR3: CASSLDRGPTFF
DNA: TGTGCCAGCAGCTTAGACAGGGGGCCAACTTTCTTT

D: TRBD2
J: TRBJ2-1
size: -
V: TRBV5-1
CDR3: CASSLVGSGQYNEQFF
DNA: TGCGCCAGCAGCTTGGTAGGTAGCGGGCAATACAATGAGCAGTTCTTC

D: TRBD2
J: TRBJ2-1
size: -
V: TRBV7-2
CDR3: CASSFTSGRAYNEQFF
DNA: TGTGCCAGCAGCTTCACTAGCGGGAGGGCCTACAATGAGCAGTTCTTC

D: -
J: TRBJ2-5
size: -
V: TRBV30
CDR3: CAWSRGETQYF
DNA: TGTGCCTGGAGTCGGGGAGAGACCCAGTACTTC

D: -
J: TRBJ2-4
size: few
V: TRBV28
CDR3: CASSAGATNIQYF
DNA: TGTGCCAGCAGTGCAGGGGCCACAAACATTCAGTACTTC

D: TRBD2
J: TRBJ2-4
size: -
V: TRBV5-1
CDR3: CASSLALAVTNIQYF
DNA: TGCGCCAGCAGCTTGGCCCTAGCGGTAACCAACATTCAGTACTTC

D: -
J: TRBJ2-2
size: -
V: TRBV18
CDR3: CASSTGIANTGELFF
DNA: TGTGCCAGCTCCACCGGGATCGCGAACACCGGGGAGCTGTTTTTT

D: TRBD1
J: TRBJ1-1
size: -
V: TRBV18
CDR3: CASSLRQGEAFF
DNA: TGTGCCAGCTCACTACGACAGGGTGAAGCTTTCTTT

D: -
J: TRBJ2-7
size: few
V: TRBV7-9
CDR3: CASSSSSVRGEQYF
DNA: TGTGCCAGCAGTTCATCTAGCGTTAGAGGCGAGCAGTACTTC

D: -
J: TRBJ2-5
size: -
V: TRBV27
CDR3: CASSPRRGSRETQYF
DNA: TGTGCCAGCAGCCCCCGGCGAGGGAGTAGGGAGACCCAGTACTTC

D: -
J: TRBJ2-7
size: -
V: TRBV11-2
CDR3: CASSLVQTTYEQYF
DNA: TGTGCCAGCAGCTTAGTACAAACCACCTACGAGCAGTACTTC

D: -
J: TRBJ2-6
size: few
V: TRBV6-5
CDR3: CASSYGQGSGANVLTF
DNA: TGTGCCAGCAGTTACGGACAAGGTTCTGGGGCCAACGTCCTGACTTTC

D: TRBD1
J: TRBJ1-3
size: -
V: TRBV30
CDR3: CAWRAYRGLVSGNTIYF
DNA: TGTGCCTGGAGGGCTTACAGGGGGCTTGTCTCTGGAAACACCATATATTTT

D: -
J: TRBJ2-2
size: -
V: TRBV11-3
CDR3: CASSSFITYGELFF
DNA: TGTGCCAGCAGCTCCTTCATAACTTACGGGGAGCTGTTTTTT

D: TRBD2
J: TRBJ2-5
size: few
V: TRBV9
CDR3: CASSARLAGVETQYF
DNA: TGTGCCAGCAGCGCCAGACTAGCGGGAGTAGAGACCCAGTACTTC

D: TRBD2
J: TRBJ2-1
size: few
V: TRBV18
CDR3: CASSPDLAGGINEQFF
DNA: TGTGCCAGCTCCCCTGACCTAGCGGGAGGAATCAATGAGCAGTTCTTC

D: -
J: TRBJ1-5
size: -
V: TRBV19
CDR3: CASSFNRAGNQPQHF
DNA: TGTGCCAGTAGTTTCAACAGGGCAGGGAATCAGCCCCAGCATTTT

D: -
J: TRBJ2-1
size: few
V: TRBV19
CDR3: CASRQNTGTVNNEQFF
DNA: TGTGCCAGTAGGCAAAACACCGGGACTGTCAACAATGAGCAGTTCTTC

D: TRBD2
J: TRBJ2-7
size: few
V: TRBV2
CDR3: CASSGTSWQNEQYF
DNA: TGTGCCAGCAGTGGGACTAGCTGGCAAAACGAGCAGTACTTC

D: -
J: TRBJ1-3
size: few
V: TRBV4-1
CDR3: CASSQVEGNTIYF
DNA: TGCGCCAGCAGCCAAGTGGAGGGGAACACCATATATTTT

D: -
J: TRBJ1-1
size: few
V: TRBV15
CDR3: CATSRTPHNTEAFF
DNA: TGTGCCACCAGTCGGACACCCCACAACACTGAAGCTTTCTTT

D: -
J: TRBJ2-3
size: few
V: TRBV6-6
CDR3: CASSHPQSTDTQYF
DNA: TGTGCCAGCAGTCATCCCCAGTCCACAGATACGCAGTATTTT

D: TRBD1
J: TRBJ1-2
size: few
V: TRBV10-3
CDR3: CAITTDRGSYGYTF
DNA: TGTGCCATCACCACGGACAGGGGGAGTTATGGCTACACCTTC

D: -
J: TRBJ1-1
size: many
V: TRBV5-1
CDR3: CASSFDSLNTEAFF
DNA: TGCGCCAGCAGCTTTGACAGCTTGAACACTGAAGCTTTCTTT

D: -
J: TRBJ2-6
size: few
V: TRBV18
CDR3: CASSFQSGASGANVLTF
DNA: TGTGCCAGCTCATTCCAATCTGGGGCCTCCGGGGCCAACGTCCTGACTTTC

D: -
J: TRBJ2-5
size: -
V: TRBV6-1
CDR3: CASRNAYQETQYF
DNA: TGTGCCAGCAGGAACGCGTACCAAGAGACCCAGTACTTC

D: -
J: TRBJ2-6
size: few
V: TRBV21-1
CDR3: CASSKGVALGAGANVLTF
DNA: -

D: TRBD1
J: TRBJ2-5
size: -
V: TRBV6-1
CDR3: CASSDQTGGRETQYF
DNA: TGTGCCAGCAGTGATCAGACAGGGGGTCGTGAGACCCAGTACTTC